This T cell receptor beta chain was found in a study of cytomegalovirus exposure and HLA in healthy donors. Germline CDR1 reads SGHNT; CDR2 reads YYREEE (reference sequence). The V and J ends lost 2 bases and 2 bases, in that order; junction bases with no gene match: 4. CDR3 length: 16 amino acids. PCR amplification relied on 60 Vbeta primers (plus 13 Jbeta primers). Libraries were prepared by immunoSEQ multiplex PCR; TCRdb keeps only in-frame clonotypes and omits some of them. The specimen's table records 70,000 or so clones. This receptor was obtained from a boy younger than 18 in good health and CMV-seronegative. The source material was PBMCs. The chain uses TRBV5-4 and TRBJ2-7, with TRBD2 matching over 13 bases. The CDR3 DNA is TGTGCCAGCAGCTTAGGACTAGCGGGGGCGACCTACGAGCAGTACTTC. Translated, it gives CASSLGLAGATYEQYF.